This is a list of T cell receptor beta chains from one sample in a study of post-analysis software for immune sequencing data. From the PCR reads, TCRdb called clonotypes with MiXCR, one entry per CDR3 protein. The table lists roughly 730,000 distinct CDR3 sequences, 25% to 30% of them singletons. The sample taken for sequencing was blood. The receptor source for this set is a girl aged 10 to 17 with multiple sclerosis. CDR3s include the opening cysteine and the closing phenylalanine or tryptophan. A D gene is named only where the DNA matches it firmly. Size is stated for part of the rows, as once, few or many counts, or as a class when the clone is expanded.

>TRBV7-9|NA|few|TRBJ1-4
TGTGCCAGCAGCACCGCACAGGCGAAGCGTGAAAAACTGTTTTTT
CASSTAQAKREKLFF
>TRBV7-8|TRBD2|few|TRBJ2-3
TGTGCCACCCATAGCGGGAGGGCCGTTGGTACGCAGTATTTT
CATHSGRAVGTQYF
>TRBV5-1|TRBD2|NA|TRBJ2-5
TGCGCCAGCAGCCCGTTTCTAGCGGGGGATCAAGAGACCCAGTACTTC
CASSPFLAGDQETQYF
>TRBV11-2|NA|NA|TRBJ1-4
TGTGCCAGCAGCCCAACTTGGGGCCCTAATGAAAAACTGTTTTTT
CASSPTWGPNEKLFF
>TRBV28|NA|few|TRBJ2-5
TGTGCCAGCGGGCATCCAAAAAGAGAGACCCAGTACTTC
CASGHPKRETQYF
>TRBV9|NA|NA|TRBJ1-1
TGTGCCAGCAGCCCACCCTTGGGCACTGAAGCTTTCTTT
CASSPPLGTEAFF
>TRBV12-5|NA|NA|TRBJ2-5
TGTGCTAGTGGTCGCAGGGAACGCGAGACCCAGTACTTC
CASGRRERETQYF
>TRBV4-3|NA|few|TRBJ2-5
TGCGCCAGCAGCCAAGGGGCGTTTGGAAGAGGAGAGACCCAGTACTTC
CASSQGAFGRGETQYF
>TRBV6-1|TRBD1|few|TRBJ2-7
TGTGCCACCGTCGACAGGGCCTACGAGCAGTACTTC
CATVDRAYEQYF
>TRBV20-1|NA|once|TRBJ2-3
TGCAGTGCTACGAGTACTCGCACCGATACGCAGTATTTT
CSATSTRTDTQYF
>TRBV4-3|NA|NA|TRBJ2-5
TGCGCCAGCAGCCAGGGGGTCAATAGAGAGACCCAGTACTTC
CASSQGVNRETQYF
>TRBV20-1|NA|NA|TRBJ1-4
TGCAGTGCTAGAGATTTACCAGGGGCTACTAGTGAAAAACTGTTTTTT
CSARDLPGATSEKLFF
>TRBV9|NA|NA|TRBJ1-1
TGTGCCAGCAGCGTCGCCCCCAGCGGGAACACTGAAGCTTTCTTT
CASSVAPSGNTEAFF
>TRBV10-3|NA|NA|TRBJ2-5
TGTGCCATCAGTGAGATGGCCGTTTCACGGCCAGAGACCCAGTACTTC
CAISEMAVSRPETQYF
>TRBV20-1|TRBD2|NA|TRBJ2-5
TGCAGTGCTAGGTTCGGTCTAGCGGGGGAGACCCAGTACTTC
CSARFGLAGETQYF
>TRBV6-1|TRBD1|once|TRBJ1-2
TGTGCCAGCAGTGAAGCAGGGACAGTGCATGGCTACACCTTC
CASSEAGTVHGYTF
>TRBV12-3/TRBV12-4|NA|NA|TRBJ2-7
TGTGCCAGCAGTTGGGCCAGAGCCTACGAGCAGTACTTC
CASSWARAYEQYF
>TRBV10-3|TRBD2|NA|TRBJ2-3
TGTGCCATCAGTGAGGCTCAAGCGGGAAGAGATACGCAGTATTTT
CAISEAQAGRDTQYF
>TRBV29-1|NA|NA|TRBJ2-3
TGCAGCCCCGGCCCCGGCGATACGCAGTATTTT
CSPGPGDTQYF
>TRBV4-3|NA|NA|TRBJ2-1
TGCGCCAGCAGCCAAGATTCGGGTTCTAGCTCCTACAATGAGCAGTTCTTC
CASSQDSGSSSYNEQFF
>TRBV29-1|TRBD1|NA|TRBJ1-2
TGCAGCGCTGAGACAGGGGACTATGGCTACACCTTC
CSAETGDYGYTF
>TRBV25-1|TRBD1|NA|TRBJ2-3
TGTGCCAGCAGTGAGGGGGGACAGGCGAGAGGGACAGATACGCAGTATTTT
CASSEGGQARGTDTQYF
>TRBV15|TRBD2|few|TRBJ2-7
TGTGCCACCAGCAGAGATAGACCCGGGGGGGCGGTCTCCTACGAGCAGTACTTC
CATSRDRPGGAVSYEQYF
>TRBV27|NA|NA|TRBJ2-4
TGTGCCAGCAGTGTGAGGGCAGGAGTGGGCATTCAGTACTTC
CASSVRAGVGIQYF
>TRBV27|TRBD1|few|TRBJ1-2
TGTGCCAGCAGTCCACTACAGGGGGCGAGTCACTATGGCTACACCTTC
CASSPLQGASHYGYTF
>TRBV5-5|TRBD2|NA|TRBJ2-5
TGTGCCAGCAGGCCGACTAGCGGGAGATTCCAAGAGACCCAGTACTTC
CASRPTSGRFQETQYF
>TRBV28|TRBD1|NA|TRBJ1-2
TGTGCCAGCAGACAAACAGGGGCTCGTGGCTACACCTTC
CASRQTGARGYTF
>TRBV12-3/TRBV12-4|NA|once|TRBJ2-2
TGTGCCAGCAGTTCCAGGGAGGTCTACGGGGAGCTGTTTTTT
CASSSREVYGELFF
>TRBV7-2|TRBD1|NA|TRBJ1-4
TGTGCCAGCAGCCCTCCCGGGACAGGGCTTAATGAAAAACTGTTTTTT
CASSPPGTGLNEKLFF
>TRBV3-1|TRBD1|NA|TRBJ1-2
TGTGCCAGCAGCCGACAGGGCCCCTATGGCTACACCTTC
CASSRQGPYGYTF
>TRBV7-2|NA|few|TRBJ1-4
TGTGCCAGCAGCTTTGCCCCGGGAGAAAAACTGTTTTTT
CASSFAPGEKLFF
>TRBV6-1|NA|few|TRBJ2-5
TGTGCCAGCAGTCACAGGGTCCAAGAGACCCAGTACTTC
CASSHRVQETQYF
>TRBV10-3|NA|many|TRBJ2-5
TGTGCCATCAGGGGGGACGGCGGAGGGGAGACCCAGTACTTC
CAIRGDGGGETQYF
>TRBV6-6|NA|few|TRBJ2-5
TGTGCCAGCAGTTACGGTCCGGGGTACCAAGAGACCCAGTACTTC
CASSYGPGYQETQYF
>TRBV20-1|NA|NA|TRBJ1-2
TGCAGTGCAAACGGCGGGGGTAATGGCTACACCTTC
CSANGGGNGYTF
>TRBV11-2|NA|NA|TRBJ1-4
TGTGCCAGCAGCTTACTCGCCGGGTCAACTAATGAAAAACTGTTTTTT
CASSLLAGSTNEKLFF
>TRBV20-1|TRBD1|few|TRBJ2-5
TGCAGTGCCCTAGGGACAGGCCACGAGACCCAGTACTTC
CSALGTGHETQYF
>TRBV7-9|TRBD1|NA|TRBJ2-2
TGTGCCAGCAGCCGGGACAGGGCCGGGGAGCCGTTTTTT
CASSRDRAGEPFF
>TRBV2|TRBD1|NA|TRBJ1-5
TGTGCCAGCAGTGAGGGTGACAGGGGGCGCAATCAGCCCCAGCATTTT
CASSEGDRGRNQPQHF
>TRBV4-3|TRBD1|NA|TRBJ2-3
TGCGCCAGCAGCCCTCTATCGACAGGGGACGGCACAGATACGCAGTATTTT
CASSPLSTGDGTDTQYF
>TRBV4-3|NA|few|TRBJ2-1
TGCGCCAGCAGCCAAAACCCCTCCGACCAGCCCACGGGGGAGCAGTTCTTC
CASSQNPSDQPTGEQFF
>TRBV27|TRBD1|NA|TRBJ1-5
TGTGCCAGCAGTTTTCTGGCCCGACAGGGCCTAATCAATCAGCCCCAGCATTTT
CASSFLARQGLINQPQHF
>TRBV28|NA|NA|TRBJ2-1
TGTGCCAGCAGTCCACCCCCCCACAATGAGCAGTTCTTC
CASSPPPHNEQFF
>TRBV29-1|NA|many|TRBJ2-7
TGCAGCGTGACGTGGGGCGGCTCCTACGAGCAGTACTTC
CSVTWGGSYEQYF
>TRBV29-1|NA|NA|TRBJ1-1
TGCAGCGTTGAAATGCAGGGCTGGACTGAAGCTTTCTTT
CSVEMQGWTEAFF
>TRBV15|NA|few|TRBJ2-7
TGTGCCACCAGCAGAGAGGCCAGGGCCTACGAGCAGTACTTC
CATSREARAYEQYF
>TRBV20-1|NA|many|TRBJ1-2
TGCAGTGCTAGAGAGTCCGACTATGGCTACACCTTC
CSARESDYGYTF
>TRBV7-3|NA|NA|TRBJ2-5
TGTGCCAGCAGGGGACCTGCGACCCAAGAGACCCAGTACTTC
CASRGPATQETQYF
>TRBV4-3|NA|NA|TRBJ1-4
TGCGCCAGCAGCCAAGGCCCGACAGCAACTAATGAAAAACTGTTTTTT
CASSQGPTATNEKLFF
>TRBV6-1|NA|few|TRBJ1-6
TGTGCCAGCAGTCGAACCCCCGGGGGCGCGAAGGATTCACCCCTCCACTTT
CASSRTPGGAKDSPLHF
>TRBV6-1|NA|NA|TRBJ1-5
TGTGCCAGCAGTGTGTCGTATAGCAATCAGCCCCAGCATTTT
CASSVSYSNQPQHF
>TRBV5-4|NA|NA|TRBJ2-6
TGTGCCAGCAGCTTGGTACAGGCCACTGGGGCCAACGTCCTGACTTTC
CASSLVQATGANVLTF
>TRBV7-9|TRBD2|NA|TRBJ2-3
TGTGCCAGCAGCTTAGAAGGGACTAGCGATGGCGGAGATACGCAGTATTTT
CASSLEGTSDGGDTQYF